This T cell receptor (beta chain) was sequenced for a study of PD-1 blockade in classical Hodgkin lymphoma. Autologous stem cell transplantation was followed by relapse in every patient, and brentuximab vedotin exposure varied. Assay used: immunoSEQ multiplex PCR; TCRdb lists only in-frame clones, some missing. Of tens of thousands of clones in the sample, about nine tenths were seen once. Details on this clone: One base away lies a much larger clone, so this may be a sequencing read error.

The germline V gene encodes CDR1 MNHNS and CDR2 SASEGT. This CDR3 has 13 residues. Trimming took 0 bases from V and 7 from J, leaving 7 bases between them. This sequence was found in a human donor with classical Hodgkin lymphoma. The V gene is TRBV6-1, the J gene TRBJ1-5; no firm D call. The material was peripheral blood mononuclear cells (PBMCs), obtained at baseline. Here the CDR3 reads CASSEAGNQPQHF. The CDR3 nucleotides are TGTGCCAGCAGTGAAGCGGGGAACCAGCCCCAGCATTTT.